This record looks at one TCR beta chain sequence and its context. Its antigen is as yet unknown. The germline V gene has CDR1 MNHEY and CDR2 SMNVEV (reference sequence). This CDR3 comprises 13 residues. V lost 5 bases to trimming and J lost 8 bases, with 15 bases between them. This entry comes from a study of T cell responses to AZD1222 COVID-19 vaccine. Produced via immunoSEQ multiplex PCR; TCRdb's table is partial and in-frame only. The data show some 150,000 clones, 92% seen once. Study-wide results and limits: After two AZD1222 doses, spike-specific TCR breadth and depth rose versus day 0.

The chain links TRBV27 to TRBJ1-2, with a weak D call TRBD1 (5 bases). Sequencing was performed on peripheral blood, taken on day 0 of MenACWY control vaccination. The receptor's source is an adult in good health. The CDR3 DNA reads as TGTGCCAGCAGTCAGCAGGGTCGACCGGGCTACACCTTC. Its protein product is CASSQQGRPGYTF.